Following are 21 T cell receptor beta chains from one sample sequenced in a study of shared clonotypes between healthy human individuals. Assay used: immunoSEQ multiplex PCR; TCRdb lists only in-frame clones, some missing. The sample records some 2,500,000 clones, 92% being singletons. The sequencing sample was made of naive CD4+ T cells from PBMCs. Subset in this sample: CD45RA+ positively selected. All receptors derive from a man younger than 35 in good health. Some clones in this sample may be carry-over from other donors' samples.

This clone was seen only once. The chain uses TRBV7-7 and TRBJ1-2; D unclear. Trimming removed 2 bases at V and 3 bases at J, with 10 bases between. From germline, CDR1 is SSHAT and CDR2 FNYEAQ (reference sequence). This CDR3 is built from 14 residues. CDR3 DNA: TGTGCCAGCAGCTTAAGGAGGTCAGACTATGGCTACACCTTC. It is translated as CASSLRRSDYGYTF. The whole variable domain, filled in from reference TRBV7-7 and TRBJ1-2, reads GAGVSQSPRYKVTKRGQDVTLRCDPISSHATLYWYQQALGQGPEFLTYFNYEAQPDKSGLPSDRFSAERPEGSISTLTIQRTEQRDSAMYRCASSLRRSDYGYTFGSGTRLTVV.

The chain has TRBV28 and TRBJ1-2, with 9 bases identical to TRBD1. The CDR3 is made up of 15 amino acids. Germline V gene lookup returns CDR1 MDHEN and CDR2 SYDVKM. Germline trimming cut 5 bases from V and 2 bases from J; bases unmatched to any gene: 6. The CDR3 sequence: CASSPNRGLNYGYTF. For the CDR3, the DNA is TGTGCCAGCAGTCCTAACAGGGGGCTGAACTATGGCTACACCTTC.

This clone showed up just once. The rearrangement uses TRBV9 and TRBJ1-1, with TRBD1 matching over 8 bases. The germline gives CDR1 SGDLS, CDR2 YYNGEE. The CDR3 has 16 amino acids. Unmatched junction bases numbered 13, after V lost 4 bases and J lost 5 bases. DNA of the CDR3: TGTGCCAGCAGCCCACACGGACAGGGAGGAAATACTGAAGCTTTCTTT. As protein: CASSPHGQGGNTEAFF.

The genes are TRBV18 and TRBJ1-2; TRBD1 might be the D (5 bases). The V gene's germline CDR1 is KGHSH and CDR2 LQKENI. The CDR3 length is 12 residues. The V gene lost 4 bases and the J gene lost 8 bases, with 11 bases spanning the gap. CDR3 DNA sequence: TGTGCCAGCTCACTCAGGGATAGCGGCTACACCTTC. Protein sequence: CASSLRDSGYTF. The variable domain in full, completed from reference TRBV18 and TRBJ1-2, reads NAGVMQNPRHLVRRRGQEARLRCSPMKGHSHVYWYRQLPEEGLKFMVYLQKENIIDESGMPKERFSAEFPKEGPSILRIQQVVRGDSAAYFCASSLRDSGYTFGSGTRLTVV.

This chain uses TRBV29-1 with TRBJ2-1, with 11 bases that match TRBD1. Trimming removed 6 bases from V and 7 bases from J; junction bases left unmatched: 5. Per the germline V gene, CDR1 is SQVTM and CDR2 is ANQGSEA. This CDR3 has 13 residues. The CDR3 is CSVNRDRGNEQFF. The CDR3 DNA is TGCAGCGTGAACCGGGACAGGGGGAATGAGCAGTTCTTC.

The genes are TRBV9 and TRBJ2-1; TRBD1 is a possible D gene (5 bases). The CDR3 loop spans 15 amino acids. V lost 0 bases and J lost 5, with 12 bases in between. Germline loops: CDR1 SGDLS, CDR2 YYNGEE. As DNA, the CDR3 is TGTGCCAGCAGCGTAGGTGGTGGGGCCCACAATGAGCAGTTCTTC. Amino acids: CASSVGGGAHNEQFF.

The genes are TRBV28 and TRBJ1-2; perhaps TRBD1 as D (5 bases). The CDR3 runs to 14 residues. Trimming stripped 7 bases from V and 8 bases from J, with 20 bases between. The germline CDR1 and CDR2 sequences are MDHEN and SYDVKM. As DNA, the CDR3 is TGTGCCAGCATTCCCGGGGGGTCTGGAGGAGGCTACACCTTC. Its translation: CASIPGGSGGGYTF.

The chain recombines TRBV4-2 with TRBJ2-5; 9 bases fit TRBD2. Germline CDR1 reads LGHNA; CDR2 reads YNFKEQ. Trimming removed 5 bases from V and 4 bases from J; junction bases left unmatched: 11. The CDR3 length is 16 residues. The CDR3 loop is CASSLRLADSVETQYF. The DNA for the CDR3 is TGTGCCAGCAGCTTACGACTAGCGGACTCGGTAGAGACCCAGTACTTC.

The V and J genes are TRBV6-1 and TRBJ2-5; 8 bases agree with TRBD2. The CDR3 has 18 residues. Germline loops: CDR1 MNHNS, CDR2 SASEGT. Losses at the gene ends were 0 bases for V and 4 bases for J; bases not matched to a gene: 13. This chain's CDR3 is CASSEALTSGRRGETQYF. The CDR3 DNA follows: TGTGCCAGCAGTGAAGCGCTAACTAGCGGTAGGAGGGGAGAGACCCAGTACTTC.

V is TRBV11-2 and J is TRBJ1-3; a possible D gene is TRBD1 (5 bases). This CDR3 is built from 15 residues. V was clipped by 1 base and J by 2 bases, with 9 bases between them. CDR1 SGHAT and CDR2 FQNNGV come from the germline V gene. The CDR3 sequence: CASSLVSGAGNTIYF. DNA for the CDR3: TGTGCCAGCAGCTTAGTCTCGGGGGCTGGAAACACCATATATTTT.

This clone showed up just once. The V and J genes are TRBV5-1 and TRBJ2-7; maybe TRBD2 (6 bases). Trimming took 4 bases from V and 2 from J, leaving 10 bases between them. The germline V gene has CDR1 SGHRS and CDR2 YFSETQ. The CDR3 spans 13 residues. CDR3 bases: TGCGCCAGCAGCGGGGGGAAACCCTACGAGCAGTACTTC. It encodes CASSGGKPYEQYF.

The chain employs TRBV21-1 and TRBJ2-4; the DNA was not compared with TRBD1, the D call given in the table. TRBV21-1 is annotated as a pseudogene. There are 16 residues in the CDR3. CDR3 in DNA: TGTGCCAGCAGCAAGCAGGGGACAGGGGGCTTGGACATTCAGTACTTC. It is translated as CASSKQGTGGLDIQYF.

This rearrangement joins TRBV9 to TRBJ2-7; perhaps TRBD2 as D (6 bases). V was clipped by 0 bases and J by 4 bases, with 14 bases between them. Germline CDR1 and CDR2: SGDLS and YYNGEE. CDR3 length: 15 residues. CDR3 sequence (DNA): TGTGCCAGCAGCGTAGGGAGGGGAGGAAGATACGAGCAGTACTTC. This sequence encodes CASSVGRGGRYEQYF.

A single count supports this clone. The genes are TRBV28 and TRBJ2-7, with D possibly TRBD2 on 6 matching bases. Germline CDR1 is MDHEN and CDR2 is SYDVKM. The V end was cut by 5 bases, the J end by 7 bases, with 18 bases between. CDR3 length: 14 residues. CDR3 region: CASSKTSFSGEQYF. CDR3 DNA: TGTGCCAGCAGTAAGACTAGTTTCTCGGGGGAGCAGTACTTC.

This clone showed up just once. Here the CDR3 DNA reads TGTGCCAGCAGCTTAGGGCCGGCAGCCCCTTATCGTGGCTACACCTTC. Translation: CASSLGPAAPYRGYTF. This chain joins TRBV7-8 and TRBJ1-2; D unclear. This CDR3 has 16 residues. V was shortened by 1 base and J by 7 bases, with 19 bases between the two germline ends. Per germline, CDR1 SGHVS and CDR2 FQNEAQ.

The V call is TRBV18, the J call TRBJ2-3, with 13 bases that match TRBD2. The CDR3 extends over 15 amino acids. Germline loops: CDR1 KGHSH, CDR2 LQKENI. V was clipped by 6 bases and J by 5 bases; unmatched bases: 5. DNA of the CDR3: TGTGCCAGCTCTTCGAGACTAGCGGGAGGAGATACGCAGTATTTT. Residues: CASSSRLAGGDTQYF. The full variable domain, in which reference TRBV18 and TRBJ2-3 provide the parts outside the CDR3, is NAGVMQNPRHLVRRRGQEARLRCSPMKGHSHVYWYRQLPEEGLKFMVYLQKENIIDESGMPKERFSAEFPKEGPSILRIQQVVRGDSAAYFCASSSRLAGGDTQYFGPGTRLTVL.

The chain uses TRBV28 and TRBJ2-3; 9 bases align to TRBD2. Germline V CDR1 and CDR2: MDHEN, SYDVKM. The V segment lost 1 base and the J segment 1 base; nucleotides outside the gene matches: 9. CDR3 length: 18 residues. The CDR3 loop is CASSLYVVSGSGTDTQYF. The CDR3 region has the DNA TGTGCCAGCAGTTTATACGTTGTTAGCGGGAGTGGCACAGATACGCAGTATTTT.

Worth noting for this clone: Other nucleotide sequences from this sample produce the same CDR3. The chain uses TRBV19 and TRBJ1-2; D remains ambiguous. The CDR3 has 11 amino acids. The V gene's germline CDR1 is LNHDA and CDR2 SQIVND (reference sequence). V was pared by 3 bases and J by 1 base, with 0 bases between. The CDR3 protein is CASSINYGYTF. In DNA form, the CDR3 reads TGTGCCAGTAGTATTAACTATGGCTACACCTTC.

The J gene is TRBJ2-7, the V gene TRBV28; 8 bases map to TRBD2. V shed 3 bases and J 5 bases; nucleotides not matched to a gene: 6. Germline lookup yields CDR1 MDHEN and CDR2 SYDVKM. This CDR3 spans 14 amino acids. CDR3 sequence reads: CASSFSGRRNEQYF. In DNA form, the CDR3 reads TGTGCCAGCAGTTTCAGCGGGAGACGAAACGAGCAGTACTTC.

V and J are TRBV5-1 and TRBJ2-5; TRBD1 or TRBD2 may be the D gene (7 bases each). Deletions cut 4 bases from V and 5 bases from J, with 12 bases between. The CDR3 is made up of 13 amino acids. CDR1 SGHRS and CDR2 YFSETQ come from the germline V gene. The CDR3 DNA follows: TGCGCCAGCAGCCAGGGGGGGGCGGAGACCCAGTACTTC. This encodes CASSQGGAETQYF.

Comment on this clone: The same CDR3 can be traced to other DNA sequences in this sample. The CDR3 DNA reads as TGTGCCAGCAGGACGGGACAGGCCTCTGGAAACACCATATATTTT. Amino acids: CASRTGQASGNTIYF. The chain joins TRBV6-5 to TRBJ1-3, with 8 bases fitting TRBD1. After removal of 6 bases from V and 0 bases from J, the junction contained 4 bases not matched to a gene. CDR3 size: 15 residues. Germline V gene lookup returns CDR1 MNHEY and CDR2 SVGAGI.